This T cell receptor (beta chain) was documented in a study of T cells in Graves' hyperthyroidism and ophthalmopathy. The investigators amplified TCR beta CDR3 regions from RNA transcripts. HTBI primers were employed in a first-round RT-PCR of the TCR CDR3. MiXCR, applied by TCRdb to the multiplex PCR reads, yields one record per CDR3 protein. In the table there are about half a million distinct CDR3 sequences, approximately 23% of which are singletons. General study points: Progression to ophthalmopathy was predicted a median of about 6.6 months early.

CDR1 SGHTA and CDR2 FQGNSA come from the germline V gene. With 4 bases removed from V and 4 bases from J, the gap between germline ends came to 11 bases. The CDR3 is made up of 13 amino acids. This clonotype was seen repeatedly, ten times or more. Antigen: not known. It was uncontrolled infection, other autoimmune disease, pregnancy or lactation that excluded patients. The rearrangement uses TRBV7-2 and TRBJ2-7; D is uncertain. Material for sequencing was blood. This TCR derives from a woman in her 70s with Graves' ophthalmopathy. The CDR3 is CASSSPWGYEQYF. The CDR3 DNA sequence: TGTGCCAGCAGCTCACCTTGGGGTTACGAGCAGTACTTC.